This T cell receptor beta chain derives from a study of STAT5B mutations in CD4+ large granular lymphocyte leukemia. V dropped 2 bases and J dropped 1; count of bases not matched to a gene: 8. The CDR3 loop spans 17 amino acids. Germline V CDR1 and CDR2: ENHRY, SYGVKD. In regard to this clone: Its antigen is not known.

Study-wide findings and caveats: 8/27 top patient clones versus 2/35 control clones were TRBV06-family.

Sequencing was performed with immunoSEQ multiplex PCR; in TCRdb, only in-frame clones are kept and a portion is missing. Found here are 30,000 or so clones, around four fifths of them singletons; the top ten hold 2.1%. Material: CD4+ T cells from blood buffy coats. V gene TRBV10-3 combines with J gene TRBJ1-5, with TRBD1 matching over 7 bases. This TCR was recovered from a human donor in good health. The chain's CDR3 is CAISETPTGPSNQPQHF. CDR3 sequence (DNA): TGTGCCATCAGTGAGACTCCGACAGGGCCAAGCAATCAGCCCCAGCATTTT.